Below, 21 T cell receptor beta chains from the same sample are listed, as sequenced in a study of cytomegalovirus exposure and HLA in healthy donors. The PCR used 60 Vbeta and 13 Jbeta primers. The data were produced by immunoSEQ multiplex PCR, yet TCRdb's version contains in-frame clones alone and is incomplete. The profile shows more than 100,000 clones, about 70% of them singletons. Sequencing input: PBMCs. The receptors originated from a woman aged 40 to 55 in good health and CMV-seronegative.

The chain couples TRBV11-2 to TRBJ2-1; 7 nucleotides line up with TRBD2. Trimming at V came to 1 base and at J to 8 bases, leaving 8 bases not matched to a gene. Per germline, CDR1 SGHAT and CDR2 FQNNGV. The CDR3 is 15 amino acids. The CDR3: CASSLAGRMGDEQFF. The CDR3 DNA reads TGTGCCAGCAGCTTAGCCGGGAGGATGGGGGATGAGCAGTTCTTC. Using reference TRBV11-2 and TRBJ2-1 for the parts outside the CDR3, the full variable domain is EAGVAQSPRYKIIEKRQSVAFWCNPISGHATLYWYQQILGQGPKLLIQFQNNGVVDDSQLPKDRFSAERLKGVDSTLKIQPAKLEDSAVYLCASSLAGRMGDEQFFGPGTRLTVL.

The V and J genes are TRBV5-4 and TRBJ2-3; TRBD2 matches 8 bases. Germline trimming cut 6 bases from V and 2 bases from J; bases unmatched to any gene: 5. Germline V gene sequence: CDR1 SGHNT, CDR2 YYREEE (reference sequence). This CDR3 has 14 residues. CDR3: CASNAGGFTDTQYF. CDR3 nucleotide sequence: TGTGCCAGCAATGCGGGGGGTTTCACAGATACGCAGTATTTT.

The chain couples TRBV19 to TRBJ1-2; TRBD1 might be the D (6 bases). Germline V gene lookup returns CDR1 LNHDA and CDR2 SQIVND (reference sequence). This CDR3 region has 13 residues. The ends were cut back, 1 base at V and 4 bases at J, with 7 bases in the middle. CDR3 protein: CASSIATGYGYTF. CDR3 coding DNA: TGTGCCAGTAGTATAGCGACAGGCTATGGCTACACCTTC.

CDR3: CASSRDRDEQYF. CDR3 sequence (DNA): TGTGCCAGTAGTAGGGACAGGGACGAGCAGTACTTC. V usage is TRBV19 and J usage is TRBJ2-7; 9 nucleotides align to TRBD1. The V gene end was trimmed by 4 bases and the J gene end by 5 bases; junction bases not matched to a gene: 0. CDR1 and CDR2 from the germline V gene are LNHDA and SQIVND (reference sequence). The CDR3 length is 12 residues.

The chain employs TRBV19 and TRBJ2-7; TRBD1 aligns across 8 bases. V gave up 3 bases and J gave up 6 bases; unmatched junction bases: 7. CDR1 LNHDA and CDR2 SQIVND come from the germline V gene (reference sequence). The CDR3 totals 14 residues. CDR3 in DNA: TGTGCCAGTAGTATCGGACAGGGTGTAGGCGAGCAGTACTTC. This encodes CASSIGQGVGEQYF.

The chain links TRBV7-9 to TRBJ2-5, with a tentative D call TRBD1 (5 bases). V lost 3 bases and J lost 0, with 14 bases in between. The CDR3 extends over 16 amino acids. Germline CDR1 SEHNR, CDR2 FQNEAQ (reference sequence). CDR3 DNA sequence: TGTGCCAGCAGCTTTGAAGGGCGACAGAACCAAGAGACCCAGTACTTC. It specifies CASSFEGRQNQETQYF.

The CDR3 reads CASSTTTGRGQPQHF. The CDR3 DNA follows: TGTGCCAGTAGTACTACGACGGGGAGGGGTCAGCCCCAGCATTTT. This chain uses TRBV19 with TRBJ1-5, with D perhaps TRBD1 (5 bases). The germline V gene encodes CDR1 LNHDA and CDR2 SQIVND (reference sequence). The CDR3 covers 15 residues. With 4 bases removed from V and 6 bases from J, the gap between germline ends came to 16 bases.

A note on this clone: The junction departs from germline at one end; a sequencing error may be responsible. This chain uses TRBV7-8 with TRBJ1-2, with D unclear. This CDR3 comprises 10 residues. Germline loops: CDR1 SGHVS, CDR2 FQNEAQ. CDR3 sequence (DNA): TGTGCCAGCAGCGGACTCCTTAGTTCCTTC. Translating it yields CASSGLLSSF.

J is TRBJ2-6 and V is TRBV7-3; D remains ambiguous. Germline V gene data show CDR1 as SGHTA and CDR2 as FQGTGA. Trimming removed 0 bases at V and 2 bases at J, with 8 bases between. There are 16 residues in the CDR3. CDR3 DNA sequence: TGTGCCAGCAGCTTAACAAGTGAGCCTGGGGCCAACGTCCTGACTTTC. It specifies CASSLTSEPGANVLTF.

The V gene is TRBV6-6, the J gene TRBJ2-7; D ambiguous. Trimming pared 4 bases from V and 0 bases from J, leaving 7 bases between. Germline V gene lookup returns CDR1 MNHNY and CDR2 SVGAGI (reference sequence). The CDR3 consists of 13 residues. For the CDR3, the DNA is TGTGCCAGCAGTTCTTTGAGCTCCTACGAGCAGTACTTC. Protein: CASSSLSSYEQYF.

The chain joins TRBV5-6 to TRBJ2-7; TRBD1 agrees at 8 bases. Trimming at V came to 3 bases and at J to 5 bases, leaving 4 bases not matched to a gene. Per the germline V gene, CDR1 is SGHDT and CDR2 is YYEEEE. The CDR3 length is 13 residues. DNA for the CDR3: TGTGCCAGCAGCTCCCTGGACAGGGACGAGCAGTACTTC. Amino acid sequence: CASSSLDRDEQYF. Looking up the rest from reference TRBV5-6 and TRBJ2-7 gives the full variable domain: DAGVTQSPTHLIKTRGQQVTLRCSPKSGHDTVSWYQQALGQGPQFIFQYYEEEERQRGNFPDRFSGHQFPNYSSELNVNALLLGDSALYLCASSSLDRDEQYFGPGTRLTVT.

This clone was counted between two and nine times. The chain employs TRBV11-2 and TRBJ1-2; D may be TRBD1 (5 bases). The CDR3 loop spans 14 amino acids. CDR1 is SGHAT, CDR2 FQNNGV, per germline. V was cut by 3 bases and J by 2 bases, with 10 bases left in between. The CDR3 spells CASSFGAGNYGYTF. The DNA for the CDR3 is TGTGCCAGCAGCTTTGGGGCAGGGAACTATGGCTACACCTTC.

This clone came up a few times. The chain is built from TRBV13 and TRBJ2-2; a possible D gene is TRBD1 (6 bases). CDR3 size: 15 residues. With 6 bases removed from V and 1 base from J, the gap between germline ends came to 12 bases. The germline CDR1 and CDR2 sequences are PRHDT and FYEKMQ (reference sequence). CDR3 nucleotide sequence: TGTGCCAGCAGTGGACAGATGATGAACACCGGGGAGCTGTTTTTT. Its translation: CASSGQMMNTGELFF.

The chain couples TRBV9 to TRBJ1-1, with a possible D match to TRBD1 (6 bases). The ends were cut back, 4 bases at V and 5 bases at J, with 15 bases in the middle. Germline V CDR1 and CDR2: SGDLS, YYNGEE. The CDR3 length is 14 residues. Here the CDR3 DNA reads TGTGCCAGCAGCTTCCTGGGCAGGGGTACTGAAGCTTTCTTT. The encoded protein is CASSFLGRGTEAFF.

Only a few counts were recorded for this clone. This sequence joins TRBV25-1 and TRBJ1-6; D remains ambiguous. The CDR3 length is 12 residues. Germline V gene lookup returns CDR1 MGHDK and CDR2 SYGVNS. Trimming removed 8 bases at V and 7 bases at J, with 9 bases between. CDR3 nucleotide sequence: TGTGCCAGCGCGTTGAGGAATTCACCCCTCCACTTT. Its protein product is CASALRNSPLHF.

CDR3 bases: TGTGCCAGCAGTCGAGGATTCGACTACAGGGGGACGGATGGCTACACCTTC. Translating gives CASSRGFDYRGTDGYTF. The chain is built from TRBV2 and TRBJ1-2, with 8 bases lining up with TRBD1. Germline assignment: CDR1 SNHLY and CDR2 FYNNEI. After removal of 5 bases from V and 6 bases from J, the junction contained 17 bases not matched to a gene. The CDR3 totals 17 residues.

This clone turned up a few times. The V call is TRBV4-2, the J call TRBJ1-3; weak D call: TRBD1 (6 bases). The CDR3 totals 15 residues. Trimming took 0 bases from V and 3 from J, leaving 9 bases between them. Per the germline V gene, CDR1 is LGHNA and CDR2 is YNFKEQ. The CDR3 reads CASSQEGAFGNTIYF. For the CDR3, the DNA is TGTGCCAGCAGCCAAGAGGGGGCTTTTGGAAACACCATATATTTT.

The V gene is TRBV10-3, the J gene TRBJ2-2; D perhaps matches TRBD1 (6 bases). In germline, CDR1 is ENHRY, CDR2 SYGVKD. The CDR3 runs 15 residues. Trimming took off 7 bases at V and 5 bases at J, with 17 bases between the two ends. The CDR3: CAINSGVRFTGELFF. In nucleotides, the CDR3 is TGTGCCATCAATTCAGGGGTTAGGTTTACCGGGGAGCTGTTTTTT.

V is TRBV27 and J is TRBJ2-3, with TRBD2 matching over 13 bases. Trimming cost V 6 bases and J 1 base; bases outside gene matches: 4. CDR3 length: 16 residues. The germline V gene encodes CDR1 MNHEY and CDR2 SMNVEV (reference sequence). The CDR3 DNA reads TGTGCCAGCAGCTCGACTAGCGGGGGGCGCACAGATACGCAGTATTTT. Translating gives CASSSTSGGRTDTQYF.

The chain carries TRBV19 and TRBJ2-1; D gene ambiguous. The CDR3 loop spans 13 amino acids. Germline values: CDR1 LNHDA, CDR2 SQIVND (reference sequence). V shed 1 base and J shed 3 bases, with 4 bases lying between them. CDR3 in amino acids: CASSIVLYNEQFF. The CDR3 nucleotides read TGTGCCAGTAGTATAGTACTCTACAATGAGCAGTTCTTC.

The chain recombines TRBV6-5 with TRBJ1-1; no clear D gene. The CDR3 runs 14 residues. V gave up 2 bases and J gave up 7 bases, with 14 bases separating them. CDR1 MNHEY and CDR2 SVGAGI come from the germline V gene. The CDR3 region is CASSYGEGLGEAFF. DNA for the CDR3: TGTGCCAGCAGTTACGGGGAGGGTTTAGGTGAAGCTTTCTTT.